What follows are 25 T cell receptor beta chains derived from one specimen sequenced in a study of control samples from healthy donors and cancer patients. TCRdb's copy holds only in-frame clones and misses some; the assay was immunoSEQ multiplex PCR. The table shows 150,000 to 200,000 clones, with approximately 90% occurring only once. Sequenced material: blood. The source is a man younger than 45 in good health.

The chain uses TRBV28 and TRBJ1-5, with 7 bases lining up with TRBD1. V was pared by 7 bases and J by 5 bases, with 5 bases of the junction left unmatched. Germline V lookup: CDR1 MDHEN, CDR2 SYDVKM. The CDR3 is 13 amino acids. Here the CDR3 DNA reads TGTGCCAGCATTCGGCAGGGGGATCAGCCCCAGCATTTT. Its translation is CASIRQGDQPQHF.

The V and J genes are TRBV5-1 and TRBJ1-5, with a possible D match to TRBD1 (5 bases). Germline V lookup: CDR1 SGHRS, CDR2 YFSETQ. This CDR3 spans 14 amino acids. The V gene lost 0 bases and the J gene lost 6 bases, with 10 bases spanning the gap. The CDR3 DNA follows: TGCGCCAGCAGCTTGGATTCAGGGAGTCAGCCCCAGCATTTT. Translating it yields CASSLDSGSQPQHF.

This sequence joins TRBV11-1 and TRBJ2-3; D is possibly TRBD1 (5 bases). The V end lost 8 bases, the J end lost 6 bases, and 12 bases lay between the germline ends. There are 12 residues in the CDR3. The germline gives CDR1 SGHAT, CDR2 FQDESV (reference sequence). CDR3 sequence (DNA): TGTGCCAGCCGGCAGGGTGGCGATACGCAGTATTTT. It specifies CASRQGGDTQYF.

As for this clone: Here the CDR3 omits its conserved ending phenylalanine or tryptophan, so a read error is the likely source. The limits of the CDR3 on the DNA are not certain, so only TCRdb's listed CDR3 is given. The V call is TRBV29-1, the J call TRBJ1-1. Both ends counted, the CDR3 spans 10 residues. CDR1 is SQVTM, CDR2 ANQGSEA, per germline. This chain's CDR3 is CSTDRADYLL.

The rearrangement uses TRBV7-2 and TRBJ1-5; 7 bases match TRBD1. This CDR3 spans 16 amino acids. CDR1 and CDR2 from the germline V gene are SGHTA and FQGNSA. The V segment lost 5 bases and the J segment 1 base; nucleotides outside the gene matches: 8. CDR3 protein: CASSPRQGRSNQPQHF. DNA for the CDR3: TGTGCCAGCAGCCCTCGACAGGGACGAAGCAATCAGCCCCAGCATTTT.

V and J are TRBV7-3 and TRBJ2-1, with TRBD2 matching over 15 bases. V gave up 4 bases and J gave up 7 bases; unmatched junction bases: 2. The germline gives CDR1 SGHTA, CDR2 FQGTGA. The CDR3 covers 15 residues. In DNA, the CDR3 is TGTGCCAGCAGCTACGGGACTAGCGGGAGGAATGAGCAGTTCTTC. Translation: CASSYGTSGRNEQFF.

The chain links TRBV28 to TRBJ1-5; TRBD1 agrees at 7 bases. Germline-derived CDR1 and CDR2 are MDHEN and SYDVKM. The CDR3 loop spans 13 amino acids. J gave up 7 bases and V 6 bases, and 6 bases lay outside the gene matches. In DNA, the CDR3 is TGTGCCAGCAGCAACAGGGGTCAACAGCCCCAGCATTTT. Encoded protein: CASSNRGQQPQHF.

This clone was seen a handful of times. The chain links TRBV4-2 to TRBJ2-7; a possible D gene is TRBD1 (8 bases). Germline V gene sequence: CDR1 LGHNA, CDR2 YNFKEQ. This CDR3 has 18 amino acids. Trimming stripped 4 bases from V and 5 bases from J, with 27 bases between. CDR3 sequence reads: CASSRRSAGLTGGDEQYF. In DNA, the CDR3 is TGTGCCAGCAGCCGGCGAAGCGCCGGCCTCACAGGGGGGGACGAGCAGTACTTC.

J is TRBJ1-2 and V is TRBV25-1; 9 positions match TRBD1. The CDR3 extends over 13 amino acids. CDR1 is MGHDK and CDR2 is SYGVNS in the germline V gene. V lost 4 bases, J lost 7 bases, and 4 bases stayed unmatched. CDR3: CASSATGGLGYTF. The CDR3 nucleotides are TGTGCCAGCAGTGCTACAGGGGGCCTTGGCTACACCTTC.

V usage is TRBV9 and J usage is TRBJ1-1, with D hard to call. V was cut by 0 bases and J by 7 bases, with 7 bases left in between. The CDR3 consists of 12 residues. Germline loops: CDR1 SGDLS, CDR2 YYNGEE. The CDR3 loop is CASSVGIGEAFF. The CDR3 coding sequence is TGTGCCAGCAGCGTAGGGATAGGTGAAGCTTTCTTT.

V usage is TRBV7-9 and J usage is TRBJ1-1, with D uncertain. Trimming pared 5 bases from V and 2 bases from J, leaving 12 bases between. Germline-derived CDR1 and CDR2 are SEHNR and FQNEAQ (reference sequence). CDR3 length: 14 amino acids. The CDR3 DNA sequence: TGTGCCAGCAGCCCATCGAGTAGCAACACTGAAGCTTTCTTT. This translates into CASSPSSSNTEAFF.

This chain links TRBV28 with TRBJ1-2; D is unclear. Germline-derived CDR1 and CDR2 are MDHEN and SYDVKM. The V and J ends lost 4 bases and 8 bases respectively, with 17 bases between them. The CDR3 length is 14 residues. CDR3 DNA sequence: TGTGCCAGCAGTTCCCCGGACTGGGCAGGAGGCTACACCTTC. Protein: CASSSPDWAGGYTF.

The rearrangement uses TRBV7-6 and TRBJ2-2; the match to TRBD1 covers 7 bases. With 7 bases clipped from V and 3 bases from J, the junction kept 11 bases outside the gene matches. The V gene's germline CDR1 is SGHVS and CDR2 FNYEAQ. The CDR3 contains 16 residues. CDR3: CASKRPLTGDTGELFF. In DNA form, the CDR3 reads TGTGCCAGCAAGCGGCCGCTAACAGGGGACACCGGGGAGCTGTTTTTT. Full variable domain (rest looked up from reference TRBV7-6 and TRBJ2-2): GAGVSQSPRYKVTKRGQDVALRCDPISGHVSLYWYRQALGQGPEFLTYFNYEAQQDKSGLPNDRFSAERPEGSISTLTIQRTEQRDSAMYRCASKRPLTGDTGELFFGEGSRLTVL.

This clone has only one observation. CDR3 sequence (DNA): TGTGCCAGCAGCCCCTCTTTTGGGACAGGGAATAACAATGAGCAGTTCTTC. Translated: CASSPSFGTGNNNEQFF. V gene TRBV7-9 combines with J gene TRBJ2-1; 9 bases are a match to TRBD1. The length of the CDR3 is 17 residues. The germline gives CDR1 SEHNR, CDR2 FQNEAQ (reference sequence). Trimming at V came to 5 bases and at J to 5 bases, leaving 13 bases not matched to a gene.

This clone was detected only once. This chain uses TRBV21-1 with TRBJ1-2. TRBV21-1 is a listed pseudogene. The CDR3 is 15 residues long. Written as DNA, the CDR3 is TGTGCCAGCACCCCAGGGGAGGGGGCTTACTATGGCTACACCTTC. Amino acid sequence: CASTPGEGAYYGYTF.

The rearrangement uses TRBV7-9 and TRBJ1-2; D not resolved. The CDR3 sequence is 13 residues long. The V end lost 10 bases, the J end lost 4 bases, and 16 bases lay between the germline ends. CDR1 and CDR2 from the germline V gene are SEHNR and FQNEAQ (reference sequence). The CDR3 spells CATTWGIGYGYTF. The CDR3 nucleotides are TGTGCCACTACGTGGGGTATCGGCTATGGCTACACCTTC.

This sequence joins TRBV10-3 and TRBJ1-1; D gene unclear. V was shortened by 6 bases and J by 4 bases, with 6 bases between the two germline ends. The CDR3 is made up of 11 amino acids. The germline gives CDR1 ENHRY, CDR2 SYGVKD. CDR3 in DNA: TGTGCCATCAGGCGCGGCACTGAAGCTTTCTTT. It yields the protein CAIRRGTEAFF.

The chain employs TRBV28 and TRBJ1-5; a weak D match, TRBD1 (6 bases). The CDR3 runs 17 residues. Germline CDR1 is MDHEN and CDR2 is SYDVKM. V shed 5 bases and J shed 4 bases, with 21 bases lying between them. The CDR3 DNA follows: TGTGCCAGCAGTCCTATTGGGCGGGGGCCGATGAATCAGCCCCAGCATTTT. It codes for CASSPIGRGPMNQPQHF.

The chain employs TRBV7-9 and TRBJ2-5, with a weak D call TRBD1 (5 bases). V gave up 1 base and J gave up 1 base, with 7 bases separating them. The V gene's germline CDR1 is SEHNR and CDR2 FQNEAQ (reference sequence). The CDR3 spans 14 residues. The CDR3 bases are TGTGCCAGCAGCTTAGGACAGCCCCAAGAGACCCAGTACTTC. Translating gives CASSLGQPQETQYF.

CDR3 sequence: CASSLKTPSNTGELFF. CDR3 bases: TGTGCCAGCAGCTTAAAAACCCCCTCGAACACCGGGGAGCTGTTTTTT. This chain uses TRBV13 with TRBJ2-2, with D unresolved. This CDR3 has 16 residues. Trimming took 2 bases from V and 0 from J, leaving 10 bases between them. Germline V gene data show CDR1 as PRHDT and CDR2 as FYEKMQ (reference sequence). Full variable domain (remainder filled in from reference TRBV13 and TRBJ2-2): AAGVIQSPRHLIKEKRETATLKCYPIPRHDTVYWYQQGPGQDPQFLISFYEKMQSDKGSIPDRFSAQQFSDYHSELNMSSLELGDSALYFCASSLKTPSNTGELFFGEGSRLTVL.

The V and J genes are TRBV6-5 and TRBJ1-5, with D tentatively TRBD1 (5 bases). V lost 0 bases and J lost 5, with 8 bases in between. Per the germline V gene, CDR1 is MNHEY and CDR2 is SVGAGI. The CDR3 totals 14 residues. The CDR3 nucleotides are TGTGCCAGCAGTTACTCGGGGGGGGATCAGCCCCAGCATTTT. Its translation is CASSYSGGDQPQHF.

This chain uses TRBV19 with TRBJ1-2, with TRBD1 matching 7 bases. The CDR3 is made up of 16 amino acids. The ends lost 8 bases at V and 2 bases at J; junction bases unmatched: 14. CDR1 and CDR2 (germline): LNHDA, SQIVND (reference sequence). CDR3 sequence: CASPMEGATRNYGYTF. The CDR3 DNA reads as TGTGCCAGTCCAATGGAGGGGGCGACCCGAAACTATGGCTACACCTTC.

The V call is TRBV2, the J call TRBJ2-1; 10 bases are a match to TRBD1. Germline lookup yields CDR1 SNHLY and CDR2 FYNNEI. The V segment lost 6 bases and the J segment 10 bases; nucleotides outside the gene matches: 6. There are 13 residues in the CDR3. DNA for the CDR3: TGTGCCAGCAGGGGACAGGGGTTGCACGAGCAGTTCTTC. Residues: CASRGQGLHEQFF.

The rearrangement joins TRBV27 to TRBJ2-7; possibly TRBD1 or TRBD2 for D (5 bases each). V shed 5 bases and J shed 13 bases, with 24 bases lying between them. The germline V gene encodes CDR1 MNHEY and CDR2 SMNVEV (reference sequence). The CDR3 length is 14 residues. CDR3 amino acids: CASSLAPGTARRYF. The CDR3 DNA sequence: TGTGCCAGCAGTCTTGCTCCCGGGACCGCCCGGAGATACTTC.

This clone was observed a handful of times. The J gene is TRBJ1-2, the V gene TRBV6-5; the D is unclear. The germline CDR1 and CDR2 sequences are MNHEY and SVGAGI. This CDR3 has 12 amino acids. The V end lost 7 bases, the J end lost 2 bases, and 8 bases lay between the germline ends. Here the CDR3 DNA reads TGTGCCAGCAAACAAAGGAACTATGGCTACACCTTC. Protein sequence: CASKQRNYGYTF.